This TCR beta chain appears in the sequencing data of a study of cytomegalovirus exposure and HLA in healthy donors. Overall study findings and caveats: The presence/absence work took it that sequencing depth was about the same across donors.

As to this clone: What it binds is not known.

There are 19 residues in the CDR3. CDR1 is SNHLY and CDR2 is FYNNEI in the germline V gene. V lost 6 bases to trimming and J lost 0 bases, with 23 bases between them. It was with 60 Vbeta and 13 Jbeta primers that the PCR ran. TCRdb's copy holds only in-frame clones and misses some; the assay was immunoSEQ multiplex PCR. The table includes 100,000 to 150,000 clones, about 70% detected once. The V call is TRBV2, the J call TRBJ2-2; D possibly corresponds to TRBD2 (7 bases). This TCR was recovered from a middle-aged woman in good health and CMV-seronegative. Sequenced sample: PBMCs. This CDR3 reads CASSQSEDWGGPNTGELFF. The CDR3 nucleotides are TGTGCCAGCAGCCAAAGTGAGGATTGGGGGGGGCCGAACACCGGGGAGCTGTTTTTT.